This TCR beta chain comes out of a study of blood T cell repertoires in COVID-19. Across the whole study: T cells, B-cell-depleted T cells, or PBMCs supplied cDNA or gDNA.

V lost 6 bases, J lost 0 bases, and 12 bases lay in between. The germline gives CDR1 MNHNY, CDR2 SVGAGI (reference sequence). This CDR3 region has 14 residues. This table comes from immunoSEQ multiplex PCR, and its TCRdb copy is limited to in-frame clones, with some not included. Here the sample spans about 49,000 clones, roughly 84% being singletons. The sequenced sample was peripheral blood. The genes are TRBV6-6 and TRBJ2-7, with D perhaps matching TRBD1 (6 bases). The clonotype originates from a human donor in a cohort sampled during active COVID-19. The CDR3 DNA reads TGTGCCAGCAGGACAGGAGTTTCCTCCTACGAGCAGTACTTC. This translates into CASRTGVSSYEQYF.